Sequencing of this T cell receptor beta chain was carried out in a study of shared clonotypes between healthy human individuals. Study summary: The plates for each donor numbered three CD4 naive, three CD4 memory, two CD8 naive and one CD8 memory. Whole-study findings and limits: Genetic and exposure-history diversity was limited by the few donors.

Assay: immunoSEQ multiplex PCR; the TCRdb copy retains only in-frame clones and omits some. The data show 550,000 to 750,000 clones, approximately 90% seen once. V was shortened by 1 base and J by 4 bases, with 13 bases between the two germline ends. CDR3 length: 15 residues. CDR1 and CDR2 (germline): LNHDA, SQIVND (reference sequence). In its sample, this clone was seen a few times. Antigen: not known. CD45RO-negative, CCR7-selected cells formed the naive CD8 fraction, which excluded terminally differentiated effector memory CD45RA+ cells. Adults of Caucasian background living in Nashville, Tennessee made up all donors.

The chain combines TRBV19 with TRBJ1-2, with D possibly matching TRBD1 (5 bases). Sequencing was done on a sample of naive CD8+ T cells sorted from blood. This TCR came from a man in his thirties or forties in good health. CDR3 sequence: CASSIGDGQRYGYTF. The CDR3 DNA sequence: TGTGCCAGTAGTATAGGGGACGGGCAGCGCTATGGCTACACCTTC.